This TCR beta chain is from a study of PD-1 blockade in classical Hodgkin lymphoma. Measured with immunoSEQ multiplex PCR; TCRdb has only the in-frame clones, and not every one. The repertoire holds about 41,000 clones, roughly 80% seen once, with 20% to 25% in the top ten. Trimming removed 6 bases from V and 6 bases from J; junction bases left unmatched: 10. This CDR3 has 15 residues. Germline lookup yields CDR1 LNHNV and CDR2 YYDKDF (reference sequence). Exposure to brentuximab vedotin varied, and each patient had relapsed following autologous stem cell transplantation. The genes are TRBV15 and TRBJ2-2; 7 bases map to TRBD2. This sequence originates from a human donor with classical Hodgkin lymphoma. Specimen: peripheral blood mononuclear cells (PBMCs), collected at baseline. The DNA for the CDR3 is TGTGCCACCAGGGAGCCGGGAGGTCATCCCGGGGAGCTGTTTTTT. Its translation is CATREPGGHPGELFF.